The 8 T cell receptor beta chains below all came from one sample that was sequenced in a study of molecular identifiers for immune sequencing clone quantification. MiXCR, run by TCRdb on the PCR reads, gives a single entry per CDR3 protein. In the table there are over 600,000 distinct CDR3 sequences, just under 20% of which are singletons. Input material: naive CD8+ T cells from blood, with Jurkat cell RNA spiked in. As to subset: FACS-sorted CD8+CD4-CCR7+CD45RA+ naive T cells. The source of these receptors is a human donor in good health. Some libraries in this study had Jurkat cell RNA spiked in.

This clonotype was detected only a few times. A read error is possible here, since a much larger clone lies one base away. The chain employs TRBV20-1 and TRBJ2-5, with D possibly TRBD2 on 5 matching bases. Germline V gives CDR1 DFQATT, CDR2 SNEGSKA (reference sequence). V shed 0 bases and J shed 3 bases, with 20 bases lying between them. The CDR3 contains 17 residues. DNA of the CDR3: TGCAGTGCTAGAGATCGATCCAGCGGAAGAGGGAAAGAGACCCAGTACTTC. Protein sequence: CSARDRSSGRGKETQYF.

V is TRBV20-1 and J is TRBJ2-3; 7 bases align to TRBD2. This CDR3 has 15 amino acids. Germline V gene lookup returns CDR1 DFQATT and CDR2 SNEGSKA (reference sequence). V lost 5 bases to trimming and J lost 1 base; unmatched junction nucleotides: 9. CDR3 amino acids: CSAPGAGSGTDTQYF. CDR3 in DNA: TGCAGTGCTCCCGGAGCGGGGTCGGGCACAGATACGCAGTATTTT.

This clonotype was seen at least ten times. V is TRBV3-1 and J is TRBJ2-1; D is unresolved. The CDR3 sequence is 16 residues long. The germline gives CDR1 LGHDT, CDR2 YNNKEL (reference sequence). The V end was cut by 2 bases, the J end by 0 bases, with 11 bases between. CDR3 DNA sequence: TGTGCCAGCAGCCAACTATACTCTAGCTCCTACAATGAGCAGTTCTTC. It codes for CASSQLYSSSYNEQFF.

This clonotype was picked up many times. The chain employs TRBV4-3 and TRBJ1-1, with no clear D. CDR3 length equals 15 residues. Germline V CDR1 and CDR2: LGHNA, YSLEER. V lost 0 bases and J 4 bases, leaving 12 bases between the germline ends. The CDR3 coding sequence is TGCGCCAGCAGCCAAGAAAGGACCCTCGGCACTGAAGCTTTCTTT. Translating gives CASSQERTLGTEAFF.

This CDR3 reads CASSQSSANYGYTF. CDR3 in DNA: TGTGCCAGCAGCCAATCGTCGGCTAACTATGGCTACACCTTC. The chain joins TRBV16 to TRBJ1-2; no reliable D call. Germline CDR1 reads KGHSY; CDR2 reads FQNENV. CDR3 length equals 14 residues. V dropped 0 bases and J dropped 0 bases, with 5 bases sitting between them.

This clonotype has a count of ten or more. The chain links TRBV5-4 to TRBJ2-7, with TRBD1 as a possible D gene (6 bases). Trimming removed 3 bases at V and 4 bases at J, with 17 bases between. Per germline, CDR1 SGHNT and CDR2 YYREEE (reference sequence). The CDR3 covers 15 residues. The CDR3 loop is CASSYPTGNVYEQYF. The CDR3, as DNA: TGTGCCAGCAGCTACCCTACAGGGAATGTTTACGAGCAGTACTTC.

In its sample, this clonotype was seen many times. The CDR3 DNA reads TGTGCCAGCGGGATACAGGGGGGGGAGCAGTACTTC. Residues: CASGIQGGEQYF. The chain carries TRBV6-5 and TRBJ2-7, with TRBD1 as a possible D gene (8 bases). Trimming stripped 8 bases from V and 7 bases from J, with 15 bases between. Germline loops: CDR1 MNHEY, CDR2 SVGAGI. The CDR3 length is 12 residues.

Note on this clonotype: A much larger clone differs by one base, so this may be a read error. The conserved final phenylalanine or tryptophan is absent from the CDR3, which likely points to a read error. As DNA, the CDR3 is TGTGCCAGCAGCTCAACGGGACAGTACTACGAGCAGTACCTC. As protein: CASSSTGQYYEQYL. The chain carries TRBV5-6 and TRBJ2-7; 7 bases line up with TRBD1. The CDR3 extends over 14 amino acids. The germline V gene has CDR1 SGHDT and CDR2 YYEEEE. Unmatched junction bases numbered 6, after V lost 3 bases and J lost 3 bases.